The 2 T cell receptor beta chains in this list originate from one sample, sequenced in a study of cytomegalovirus exposure and HLA in healthy donors. The PCR contained 60 Vbeta and 13 Jbeta primers. Clones were sequenced by immunoSEQ multiplex PCR, and TCRdb holds only the in-frame ones, with some missing. Of over 200,000 clones listed, roughly 80% are singletons. The sequencing sample was made of PBMCs. The source of these receptors is a woman aged 40-49 years in good health and CMV-seropositive.

The chain couples TRBV7-2 to TRBJ1-2, with D tentatively TRBD1 (5 bases). The V end was cut by 3 bases, the J end by 2 bases, with 10 bases between. CDR3 length: 14 amino acids. The germline CDR1 and CDR2 sequences are SGHTA and FQGNSA. The CDR3 loop is CASSLGRVNYGYTF. Written as DNA, the CDR3 is TGTGCCAGCAGCTTGGGCAGGGTGAACTATGGCTACACCTTC.

This clone appeared a few times. The V call is TRBV6-4, the J call TRBJ2-2, with D possibly matching TRBD1 (6 bases). Looked up from germline, CDR1 is MRHNA and CDR2 is SNTAGT. The CDR3 has 14 amino acids. Trimming removed 8 bases from V and 1 base from J, with 11 bases in between. The CDR3 loop is CASRTEMNTGELFF. The CDR3 coding sequence is TGTGCCAGCCGGACAGAGATGAACACCGGGGAGCTGTTTTTT.